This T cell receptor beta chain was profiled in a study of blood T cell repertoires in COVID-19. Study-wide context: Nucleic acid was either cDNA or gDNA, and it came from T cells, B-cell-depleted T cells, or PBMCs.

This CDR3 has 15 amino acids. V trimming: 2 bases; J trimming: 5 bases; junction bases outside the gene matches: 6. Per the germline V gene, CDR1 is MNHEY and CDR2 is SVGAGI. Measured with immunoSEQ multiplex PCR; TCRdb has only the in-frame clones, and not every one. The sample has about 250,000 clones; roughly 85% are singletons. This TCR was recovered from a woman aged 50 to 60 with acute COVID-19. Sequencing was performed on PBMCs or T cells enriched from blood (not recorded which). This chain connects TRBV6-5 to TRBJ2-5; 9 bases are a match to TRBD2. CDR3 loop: CASSYLTSGPETQYF. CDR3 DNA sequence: TGTGCCAGCAGTTACCTGACTAGCGGCCCGGAGACCCAGTACTTC.